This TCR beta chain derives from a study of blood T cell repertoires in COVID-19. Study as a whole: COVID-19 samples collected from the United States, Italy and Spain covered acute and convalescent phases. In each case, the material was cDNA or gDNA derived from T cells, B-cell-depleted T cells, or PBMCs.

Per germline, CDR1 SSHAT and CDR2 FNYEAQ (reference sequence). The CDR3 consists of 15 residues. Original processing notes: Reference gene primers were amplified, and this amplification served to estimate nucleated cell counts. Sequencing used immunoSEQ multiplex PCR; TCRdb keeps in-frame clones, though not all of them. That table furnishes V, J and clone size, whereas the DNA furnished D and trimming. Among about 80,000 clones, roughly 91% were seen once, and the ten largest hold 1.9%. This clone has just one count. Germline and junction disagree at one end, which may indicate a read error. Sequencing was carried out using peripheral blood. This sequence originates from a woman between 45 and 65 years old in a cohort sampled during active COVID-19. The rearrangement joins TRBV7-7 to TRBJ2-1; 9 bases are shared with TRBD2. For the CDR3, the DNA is TGTGCTAGCAGCACGGGGCGGGGGGGTTACAATGAGCAGTTCTTC. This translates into CASSTGRGGYNEQFF.